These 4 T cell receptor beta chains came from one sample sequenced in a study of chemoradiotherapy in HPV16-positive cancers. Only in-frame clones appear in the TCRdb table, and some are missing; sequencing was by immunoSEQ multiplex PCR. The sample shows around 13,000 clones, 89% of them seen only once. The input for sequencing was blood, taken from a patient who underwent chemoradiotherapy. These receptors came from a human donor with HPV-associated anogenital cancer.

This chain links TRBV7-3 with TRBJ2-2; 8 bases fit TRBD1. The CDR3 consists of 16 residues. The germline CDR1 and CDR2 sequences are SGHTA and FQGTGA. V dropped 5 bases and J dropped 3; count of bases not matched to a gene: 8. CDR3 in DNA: TGTGCCAGCAGCCCCGGACAGGGTCTCGACACCGGGGAGCTGTTTTTT. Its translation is CASSPGQGLDTGELFF. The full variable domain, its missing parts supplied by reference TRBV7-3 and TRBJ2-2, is GAGVSQTPSNKVTEKGKYVELRCDPISGHTALYWYRQSLGQGPEFLIYFQGTGAADDSGLPNDRFFAVRPEGSVSTLKIQRTERGDSAVYLCASSPGQGLDTGELFFGEGSRLTVL.

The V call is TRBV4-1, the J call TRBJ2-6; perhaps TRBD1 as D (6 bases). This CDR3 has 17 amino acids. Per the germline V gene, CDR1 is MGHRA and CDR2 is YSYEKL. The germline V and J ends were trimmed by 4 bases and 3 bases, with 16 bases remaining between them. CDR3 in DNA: TGCGCCAGCAGCCTTTCCTCAGGGGCGCGTGGGGCCAACGTCCTGACTTTC. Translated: CASSLSSGARGANVLTF.

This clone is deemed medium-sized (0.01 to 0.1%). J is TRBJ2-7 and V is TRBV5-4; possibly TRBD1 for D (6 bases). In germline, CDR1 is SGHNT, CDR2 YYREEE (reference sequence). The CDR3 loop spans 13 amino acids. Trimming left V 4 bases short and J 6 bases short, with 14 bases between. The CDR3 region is CASSVTGVGEQYF. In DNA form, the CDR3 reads TGTGCCAGCAGCGTGACAGGTGTCGGCGAGCAGTACTTC. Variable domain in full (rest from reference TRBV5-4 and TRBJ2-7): ETGVTQSPTHLIKTRGQQVTLRCSSQSGHNTVSWYQQALGQGPQFIFQYYREEENGRGNFPPRFSGLQFPNYSSELNVNALELDDSALYLCASSVTGVGEQYFGPGTRLTVT.

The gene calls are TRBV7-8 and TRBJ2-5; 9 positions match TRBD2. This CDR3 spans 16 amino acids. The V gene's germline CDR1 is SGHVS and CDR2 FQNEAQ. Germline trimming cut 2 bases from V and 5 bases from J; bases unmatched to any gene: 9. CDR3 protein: CASSLKIGGRGETQYF. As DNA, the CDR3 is TGTGCCAGCAGCTTAAAGATTGGCGGGAGGGGGGAGACCCAGTACTTC.